This T cell receptor (beta chain) derives from a study of neurological immune-mediated disorders. This clonotype was recorded many times. What it binds is unknown. Study-wide points: The level of TCR clonal expansion was highest in patients with HTLV-1-associated myelopathy and lowest in multiple sclerosis, where it fell below the level seen in healthy controls.

J was trimmed by 0 bases and V by 6 bases; bases with no gene match: 7. This CDR3 has 15 residues. The authors produced cDNA by 5'RACE using 10-nucleotide random UMIs. A single record per CDR3 protein comes from TCRdb applying MiXCR to the 5' RACE reads. The table lists roughly 39,000 distinct CDR3 sequences, 4% to 5.5% of them singletons. The group of healthy controls was made up of people who were blood bank volunteers in Maryland, USA. J is TRBJ2-5 and V is TRBV12-3 or TRBV12-4; TRBD1 agrees at 7 bases. Sequencing input: CD4+ T cells from blood. The sequence was obtained from a man aged 18 to 30 in good health. The DNA of the CDR3 is TGTGCCAGCAGACAAATGGGACAGTACCAAGAGACCCAGTACTTC. It yields the protein CASRQMGQYQETQYF.